The clone carrying this TCR beta chain was counted a few times. Its target is unknown. The sample comes from a study of response to subunit inactivated influenza vaccine. General study results and limits: Researchers suggested that each seasonal influenza vaccination recruits few new T cells.

This CDR3 comprises 15 residues. Looked up from germline, CDR1 is SGHTA and CDR2 is FQGNSA. Losses at the gene ends were 1 base for V and 8 bases for J; bases not matched to a gene: 6. TCRdb ran MiXCR on the RT-PCR reads and lists one entry per CDR3 protein. The table shows about 500,000 distinct CDR3 sequences, with more than 15% occurring only once. The chain links TRBV7-2 to TRBJ2-2; the match to TRBD1 covers 8 bases. The clonotype was recovered from a man aged 45 to 75 who received an inactivated influenza vaccine. Sample: CD4+ T cells sorted from PBMCs, taken around 25 months after vaccination. For the CDR3, the DNA is TGTGCCAGCAGCTTAGGGACAGGGCTAGCGGGGGAGCTGTTTTTT. This sequence encodes CASSLGTGLAGELFF.